This T cell receptor beta chain was identified during a study of T cell repertoires in cytomegalovirus infection. On the study more broadly: Used in the study were CMV epitopes, some recently identified and HLA-C-restricted, others well-studied and HLA-B-restricted. Both a matching HLA type and CMV infection were indicated by public TCR beta signatures. Whole-study findings and limits: The cumulative frequency of public TCR beta families distinguished individuals who carried CMV together with the relevant HLA. Within the response measured ex vivo, HLA-C-restricted CMV-specific TCR beta clonotypes were dominant.

TCRdb analysed the reads with MiXCR anew, one entry per CDR3 protein. Counted here are 100,000 to 150,000 distinct CDR3 sequences, 32% occurring once; the ten biggest clones make up roughly 53%. This clonotype was seen only a few times. Antigen unknown. This CDR3 has 19 residues. Germline V CDR1 and CDR2: MDHEN, SYDVKM. V shed 5 bases and J 3 bases; nucleotides not matched to a gene: 19. Sequenced material: CD8+ T cells from cultured PBMCs, taken from culture after CMV antigen stimulation. This chain links TRBV28 with TRBJ1-5; TRBD1 matches 7 bases. The sequence was obtained from a human donor in good health (CMV status not recorded). Some clones in this sample may be carry-over from other donors' samples. CDR3 coding DNA: TGTGCCAGCAGTGACCCAGGGACAGCCGGCTGGGATTTCAATCAGCCCCAGCATTTT. Protein product: CASSDPGTAGWDFNQPQHF.